The clone carrying this TCR beta chain was picked up one time. Participant-reported clinical history was the basis for cohort assignment. This entry is derived from a study of blood T cell repertoires in COVID-19. Study information: The cDNA or gDNA used as material had been derived from T cells, B-cell-depleted T cells, or PBMCs.

Produced via immunoSEQ multiplex PCR; TCRdb's table is partial and in-frame only. The table lists roughly 210,000 clones, roughly 84% of them singletons. Between the trimmed V and J ends, which lost 2 bases and 0 bases, there was a span of 13 bases. The length of the CDR3 is 16 residues. Per the germline V gene, CDR1 is MNHEY and CDR2 is SMNVEV (reference sequence). What was sequenced was PBMCs or T cells enriched from blood (not recorded which). This chain joins TRBV27 and TRBJ1-2; no clear D gene. The TCR originated in a man aged 25-40 years in a cohort exposed to, infected with or recovered from COVID-19 (not recorded which). CDR3 loop: CASSLRQQSSNYGYTF. DNA for the CDR3: TGTGCCAGCAGTTTAAGGCAACAGAGCTCTAACTATGGCTACACCTTC.